This TCR beta chain was retrieved from a study of a mutant IDH1 vaccine in newly diagnosed glioma. Study as a whole: V12 fell at week 35 and V13, the study end, at week 47.

Profiled with immunoSEQ multiplex PCR; TCRdb holds only in-frame clones, not every one. In the table there are tens of thousands of clones, approximately 78% of which are singletons. Time point reported: week 47, end of study. All doses held 300 ug of mutant IDH1 20-mer peptide, with topical imiquimod. CDR1 is MNHNS and CDR2 is SASEGT in the germline V gene. The CDR3 contains 13 residues. The V and J ends lost 7 bases and 4 bases respectively, with 11 bases between them. Details on this clone: Its antigen is unknown.

This TCR was sampled from a man aged 40-55 years with glioma. The sample consisted of PBMCs, taken from a glioma patient whose treatment included an IDH1 peptide vaccine. This sequence joins TRBV6-1 and TRBJ2-1; D may be TRBD2 (5 bases). The CDR3: CASMAGFYNEQFF. The CDR3 DNA reads as TGTGCCAGCATGGCGGGTTTTTACAATGAGCAGTTCTTC.